The 20 T cell receptor beta chains in this list originate from one sample, sequenced in a study of blood T cell repertoires in COVID-19. The assay was immunoSEQ multiplex PCR, and TCRdb's table has in-frame clones only and misses some. The sample holds 120,000 or so clones, around 89% seen once. Sequencing was carried out using peripheral blood. The receptor source for this set is a man aged 45-60 years with acute or convalescent COVID-19.

The chain links TRBV6-5 to TRBJ1-2; TRBD1 matches 9 bases. Trimming at V came to 6 bases and at J to 1 base, leaving 3 bases not matched to a gene. Germline V gene data show CDR1 as MNHEY and CDR2 as SVGAGI. The CDR3 is 14 amino acids. CDR3 amino acids: CASSPTGGNYGYTF. CDR3 sequence (DNA): TGTGCCAGCAGCCCGACAGGGGGTAACTATGGCTACACCTTC.

This chain connects TRBV19 to TRBJ2-7; D is perhaps TRBD2 (5 bases). Germline V gene lookup returns CDR1 LNHDA and CDR2 SQIVND (reference sequence). This CDR3 has 16 residues. Trimming removed 4 bases from V and 6 bases from J, with 22 bases in between. CDR3 protein: CASSKHGLLDSGEQYF. Here the CDR3 DNA reads TGTGCCAGTAGTAAACACGGACTCCTAGACTCGGGCGAGCAGTACTTC.

CDR3 residues: CASRTRDRGHSPLHF. CDR3 nucleotide sequence: TGTGCCAGCAGGACCCGGGACAGGGGACATTCACCCCTCCACTTT. V usage is TRBV6-5 and J usage is TRBJ1-6; 10 bases are shared with TRBD1. CDR1 and CDR2 from the germline V gene are MNHEY and SVGAGI. The junction had 7 bases not matched to a gene; V was cut back by 6 bases and J by 8 bases. This CDR3 contains 15 residues.

The chain carries TRBV14 and TRBJ1-4; TRBD1 might be the D (5 bases). This CDR3 comprises 14 residues. Germline lookup yields CDR1 SGHDN and CDR2 FVKESK. Trimming removed 6 bases at V and 0 bases at J, with 8 bases between. Here the CDR3 reads CASRRGSTNEKLFF. As DNA, the CDR3 is TGTGCCAGCAGACGGGGGTCAACTAATGAAAAACTGTTTTTT.

The chain has TRBV5-1 and TRBJ2-3, with 7 bases that match TRBD1. Germline V gene lookup returns CDR1 SGHRS and CDR2 YFSETQ. Unmatched junction bases numbered 5, after V lost 4 bases and J lost 0 bases. CDR3 length equals 15 residues. The CDR3 nucleotides are TGCGCCAGCAGCCTGGACAGGTCTAGCACAGATACGCAGTATTTT. Its translation is CASSLDRSSTDTQYF.

The chain combines TRBV4-2 with TRBJ1-1; possibly TRBD1 for D (5 bases). Germline CDR1 and CDR2: LGHNA and YNFKEQ. V was clipped by 1 base and J by 5 bases, with 11 bases between them. This CDR3 has 14 residues. CDR3 coding DNA: TGTGCCAGCAGCCAAGCTCGGGGGGAGACTGAAGCTTTCTTT. Its translation is CASSQARGETEAFF.

This chain connects TRBV6-2 or TRBV6-3 to TRBJ2-3, with D tentatively TRBD1 (6 bases). This CDR3 has 14 residues. Germline CDR1 MNHEY, CDR2 SVGEGT. Trimming cost V 6 bases and J 6 bases, with 16 bases left between them. The CDR3: CASSRTAKVDTQYF. For the CDR3, the DNA is TGTGCCAGCAGCCGGACAGCCAAGGTGGATACGCAGTATTTT.

This clone came up once. This chain connects TRBV18 to TRBJ2-5; 13 bases map to TRBD2. Trimming took 6 bases from V and 4 from J; bases not matched to a gene: 11. The CDR3 totals 17 residues. CDR1 and CDR2 (germline): KGHSH, LQKENI. In nucleotides, the CDR3 is TGTGCCAGCTCCCTCAACTCGGGACTAGCGGGACCAGAGACCCAGTACTTC. Translated, it gives CASSLNSGLAGPETQYF.

This clone was seen a single time. V and J are TRBV4-3 and TRBJ2-5; 10 bases match TRBD2. V gave up 2 bases and J gave up 4 bases; unmatched junction bases: 7. The CDR3 consists of 16 residues. The germline gives CDR1 LGHNA, CDR2 YSLEER. The CDR3 is CASSQRGTSEIETQYF. CDR3 bases: TGCGCCAGCAGCCAACGCGGGACTAGCGAGATAGAGACCCAGTACTTC.

This chain joins TRBV6-5 and TRBJ1-1; D might be TRBD1 (5 bases). Germline CDR1 MNHEY, CDR2 SVGAGI. The CDR3 spans 12 residues. Trimming cost V 10 bases and J 4 bases, with 13 bases left between them. The CDR3 coding sequence is TGTGCCACTCGTCAGGGAATCACTGAAGCTTTCTTT. This codes for CATRQGITEAFF.

In its sample, this clone was seen once. The chain has TRBV4-1 and TRBJ1-2, with D unresolved. Trimming took 0 bases from V and 3 from J, leaving 5 bases between them. Germline values: CDR1 MGHRA, CDR2 YSYEKL. This CDR3 contains 13 residues. This CDR3 reads CASSQDRDYGYTF. DNA of the CDR3: TGCGCCAGCAGCCAAGATCGTGACTATGGCTACACCTTC.

This chain uses TRBV10-3 with TRBJ1-2; 7 nucleotides agree with TRBD1. The CDR3 extends over 13 amino acids. Germline V gives CDR1 ENHRY, CDR2 SYGVKD. With V trimmed by 6 bases and J by 8 bases, 9 bases remained unmatched. CDR3 DNA sequence: TGTGCCATCAGGGACCCGACAGGGTTGGGCTACACCTTC. Protein product: CAIRDPTGLGYTF.

The chain combines TRBV6-5 with TRBJ2-5; D gene unclear. From germline, CDR1 is MNHEY and CDR2 SVGAGI. The CDR3 extends over 16 amino acids. Trimming cost V 3 bases and J 5 bases, with 19 bases left between them. CDR3 bases: TGTGCCAGCAGTTATTTGAGACTGTCACACCCGGAGACCCAGTACTTC. Residues: CASSYLRLSHPETQYF.

The chain recombines TRBV4-3 with TRBJ2-5, with TRBD2 as a possible D gene (6 bases). The germline gives CDR1 LGHNA, CDR2 YSLEER. The CDR3 spans 15 residues. Trimming stripped 3 bases from V and 2 bases from J, with 13 bases between. The CDR3 DNA reads as TGCGCCAGCAGCCAGGGAGGCGTAGCGCAAGAGACCCAGTACTTC. It translates to CASSQGGVAQETQYF.

The chain is built from TRBV3-1 (or the pseudogene TRBV3-2) and TRBJ1-3; no clear D gene. V was shortened by 10 bases and J by 2 bases, with 12 bases between the two germline ends. Germline V gene sequence: CDR1 LGHDT, CDR2 YNNKEL (reference sequence). This CDR3 contains 13 residues. This chain's CDR3 is CATRRSTGNTIYF. The CDR3 DNA follows: TGTGCCACTCGCAGGTCCACTGGAAACACCATATATTTT.

This clone was observed a few times. V gene TRBV15 combines with J gene TRBJ2-7; a possible D gene is TRBD2 (7 bases). The germline gives CDR1 LNHNV, CDR2 YYDKDF (reference sequence). V was cut by 1 base and J by 4 bases, with 17 bases left in between. There are 16 residues in the CDR3. CDR3 in amino acids: CATSRGGGADGYEQYF. DNA of the CDR3: TGTGCCACCAGCAGAGGAGGGGGGGCGGATGGTTACGAGCAGTACTTC.

The chain couples TRBV5-4 to TRBJ2-7; perhaps TRBD1 as D (6 bases). Trimming removed 1 base from V and 2 bases from J, with 7 bases in between. CDR3 size: 13 residues. Germline values: CDR1 SGHNT, CDR2 YYREEE (reference sequence). The CDR3 spells CASSLRDTYEQYF. DNA for the CDR3: TGTGCCAGCAGCTTGCGGGACACCTACGAGCAGTACTTC.

This clone has just a few counts. J is TRBJ2-5 and V is TRBV6-1, with D perhaps TRBD1 (5 bases). Germline-derived CDR1 and CDR2 are MNHNS and SASEGT. The V end lost 1 base, the J end lost 5 bases, and 14 bases lay between the germline ends. This CDR3 has 15 amino acids. CDR3 sequence (DNA): TGTGCCAGCAGTGAAGTTGGGGCCAGGGTTGAGACCCAGTACTTC. Its protein product is CASSEVGARVETQYF.

The rearrangement uses TRBV4-1 and TRBJ1-1; no clear D. Germline V gene lookup returns CDR1 MGHRA and CDR2 YSYEKL. This CDR3 contains 14 residues. The V and J ends lost 1 base and 0 bases respectively, with 6 bases between them. This CDR3 reads CASSQGQMNTEAFF. The CDR3 DNA is TGCGCCAGCAGCCAAGGTCAGATGAACACTGAAGCTTTCTTT.

The CDR3 nucleotides read TGCGCCAGCGGGCTAGCGGGAGTAGTCACCTACAATGAGCAGTTCTTC. As protein: CASGLAGVVTYNEQFF. The chain employs TRBV10-2 and TRBJ2-1; 10 bases fit TRBD2. Per the germline V gene, CDR1 is WSHSY and CDR2 is SAAADI. The CDR3 has 16 amino acids. J was trimmed by 2 bases and V by 8 bases; bases with no gene match: 9.